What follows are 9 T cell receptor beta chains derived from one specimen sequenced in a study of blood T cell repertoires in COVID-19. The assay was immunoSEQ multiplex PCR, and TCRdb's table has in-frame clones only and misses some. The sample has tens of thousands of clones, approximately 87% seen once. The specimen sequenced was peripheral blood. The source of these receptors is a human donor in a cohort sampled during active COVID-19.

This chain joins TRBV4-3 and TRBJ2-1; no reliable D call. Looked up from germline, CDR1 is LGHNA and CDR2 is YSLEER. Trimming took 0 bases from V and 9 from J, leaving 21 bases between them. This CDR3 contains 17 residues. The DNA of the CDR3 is TGCGCCAGCAGCCAAGATATGGTGCTTCCCAGTTCAGGTGAGCAGTTCTTC. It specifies CASSQDMVLPSSGEQFF.

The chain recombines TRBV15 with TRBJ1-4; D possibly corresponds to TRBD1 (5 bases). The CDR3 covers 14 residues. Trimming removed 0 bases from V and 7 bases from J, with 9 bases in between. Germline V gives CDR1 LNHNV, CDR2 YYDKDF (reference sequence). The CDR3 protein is CATSRDRGSEKLFF. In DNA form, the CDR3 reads TGTGCCACCAGCAGAGATCGGGGGAGTGAAAAACTGTTTTTT.

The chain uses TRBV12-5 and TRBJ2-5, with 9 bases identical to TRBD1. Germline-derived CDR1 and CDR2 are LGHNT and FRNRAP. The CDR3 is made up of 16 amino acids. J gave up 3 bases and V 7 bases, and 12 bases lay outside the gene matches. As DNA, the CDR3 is TGTGCTAGTGCCATGATAGGGACAGGGCAGGAAGAGACCCAGTACTTC. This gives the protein CASAMIGTGQEETQYF.

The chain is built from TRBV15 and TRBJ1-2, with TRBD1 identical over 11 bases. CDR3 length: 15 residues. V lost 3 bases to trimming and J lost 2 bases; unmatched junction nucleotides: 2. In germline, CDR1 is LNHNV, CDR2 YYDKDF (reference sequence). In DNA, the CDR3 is TGTGCCACCAGCAGGGGACAGGGGGTAAACTATGGCTACACCTTC. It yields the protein CATSRGQGVNYGYTF.

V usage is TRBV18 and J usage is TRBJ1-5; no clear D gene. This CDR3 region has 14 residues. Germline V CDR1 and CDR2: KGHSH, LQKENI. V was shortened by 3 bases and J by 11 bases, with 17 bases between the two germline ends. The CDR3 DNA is TGTGCCAGCTCACCTCAGCGCCAAAGCCCGGCCCAGCATTTT. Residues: CASSPQRQSPAQHF.

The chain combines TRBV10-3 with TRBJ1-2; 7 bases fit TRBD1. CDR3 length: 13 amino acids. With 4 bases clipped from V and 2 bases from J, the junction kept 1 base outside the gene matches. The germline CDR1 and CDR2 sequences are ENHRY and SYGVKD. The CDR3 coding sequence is TGTGCCATCAGTGCGACAGGGAACTATGGCTACACCTTC. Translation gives CAISATGNYGYTF.

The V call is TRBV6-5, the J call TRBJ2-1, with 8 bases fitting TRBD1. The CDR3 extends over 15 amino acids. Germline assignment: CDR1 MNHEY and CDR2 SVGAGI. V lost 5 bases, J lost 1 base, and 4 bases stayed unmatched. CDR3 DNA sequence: TGTGCCAGCAGTCATGACAGGGGTTCCTACAATGAGCAGTTCTTC. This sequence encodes CASSHDRGSYNEQFF.

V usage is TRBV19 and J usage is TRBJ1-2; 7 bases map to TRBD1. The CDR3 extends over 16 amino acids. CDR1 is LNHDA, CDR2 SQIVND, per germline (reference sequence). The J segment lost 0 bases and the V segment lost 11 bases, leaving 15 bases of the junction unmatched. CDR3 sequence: CALSRDSQAANYGYTF. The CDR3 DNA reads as TGTGCCTTAAGTAGGGACAGCCAAGCAGCTAACTATGGCTACACCTTC.

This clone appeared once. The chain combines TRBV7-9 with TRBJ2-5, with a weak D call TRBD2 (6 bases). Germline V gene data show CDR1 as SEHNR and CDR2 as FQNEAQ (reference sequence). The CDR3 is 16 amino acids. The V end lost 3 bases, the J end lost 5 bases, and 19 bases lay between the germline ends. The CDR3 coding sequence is TGTGCCAGCAGCTTTTTAGAGGAGGGTACCCGGGAGACCCAGTACTTC. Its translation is CASSFLEEGTRETQYF. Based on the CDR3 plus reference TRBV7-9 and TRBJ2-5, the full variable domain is DTGVSQNPRHKITKRGQNVTFRCDPISEHNRLYWYRQTLGQGPEFLTYFQNEAQLEKSRLLSDRFSAERPKGSFSTLEIQRTEQGDSAMYLCASSFLEEGTRETQYFGPGTRLLVL.